This is a list of T cell receptor beta chains from one sample in a study of shared clonotypes between healthy human individuals. The repertoire was sequenced with immunoSEQ multiplex PCR; TCRdb's copy has only in-frame clones and lacks some. The sample has millions of clones, about 92% seen once; the top ten hold approximately 1.7%. The sequenced sample consisted of naive CD8+ T cells from PBMCs. These receptors were taken from a man between 18 and 35 years old in good health. Some clones in this sample may be carry-over from other donors' samples. Each CDR3 is given with its conserved first and last residue. The order of the fields is J gene, V gene, clone size, CDR3 protein. Size tells how often a clone was seen (once, few, many) or the class of an expanded clone, and some rows leave it out.

j_gene: TRBJ2-3
v_gene: TRBV6-5
abundance: .
CDR3aa: CASRVDYTDTQYF

j_gene: TRBJ2-3
v_gene: TRBV14
abundance: .
CDR3aa: CASSQGTSGSTDTQYF

j_gene: TRBJ2-1
v_gene: TRBV4-3
abundance: .
CDR3aa: CASSQDRGVYNEQFF

j_gene: TRBJ1-1
v_gene: TRBV7-8
abundance: few
CDR3aa: CASKGSAEAFF

j_gene: TRBJ2-1
v_gene: TRBV7-6
abundance: once
CDR3aa: CASSALTSGTSYNEQFF

j_gene: TRBJ1-2
v_gene: TRBV4-3
abundance: .
CDR3aa: CASSRESQGPGYTF

j_gene: TRBJ2-7
v_gene: TRBV5-1
abundance: .
CDR3aa: CASSLAAGGLYEQYF

j_gene: TRBJ2-3
v_gene: TRBV9
abundance: .
CDR3aa: CASSVHRGSTDTQYF

j_gene: TRBJ2-5
v_gene: TRBV27
abundance: .
CDR3aa: CASSSPTSSGPFQGTQYF

j_gene: TRBJ1-3
v_gene: TRBV27
abundance: .
CDR3aa: CASSFRADSPVTGNTIYF

j_gene: TRBJ2-1
v_gene: TRBV7-8
abundance: once
CDR3aa: CASSFTPTGVNEQFF

j_gene: TRBJ1-5
v_gene: TRBV29-1
abundance: .
CDR3aa: CSVTPGPDSNQPQHF

j_gene: TRBJ2-7
v_gene: TRBV11-2
abundance: .
CDR3aa: CASSLGGTSGLQYF

j_gene: TRBJ2-2
v_gene: TRBV4-2
abundance: .
CDR3aa: CASSQGSFRVGITGELFF

j_gene: TRBJ1-6
v_gene: TRBV27
abundance: .
CDR3aa: CASSLTLQGPANSPLHF

j_gene: TRBJ1-1
v_gene: TRBV30
abundance: few
CDR3aa: CAWSGTGDAEAFF

j_gene: TRBJ2-7
v_gene: TRBV27
abundance: .
CDR3aa: CASSPNPGLAETYEQYF

j_gene: TRBJ2-3
v_gene: TRBV9
abundance: .
CDR3aa: CASSVNLLQDRDTDTQYF

j_gene: TRBJ2-1
v_gene: TRBV10-3
abundance: .
CDR3aa: CAISESASGLRNEQFF

j_gene: TRBJ2-3
v_gene: TRBV6-1
abundance: .
CDR3aa: CASSAGRSFTDTQYF

j_gene: TRBJ2-1
v_gene: TRBV7-2
abundance: .
CDR3aa: CASSSRLALNNEQFF

j_gene: TRBJ2-7
v_gene: TRBV27
abundance: .
CDR3aa: CASSFLGQTYEQYF